One and the same sample provided the 2 T cell receptor beta chains below, sequenced in a study of post-analysis software for immune sequencing data. Prepared libraries of TCR beta cDNA carried unique molecular identifiers. TCRdb processed the PCR reads anew with MiXCR; each CDR3 protein has one entry. Of about 380,000 distinct CDR3 sequences listed, approximately 33% are singletons. General study findings and limits: Elevated frequency relative to controls characterized about 5 TRBV segments in patients, TRBV5-6, TRBV5-1 and TRBV20-1 among them.

These receptors have no known antigen. Sequenced sample: blood. The receptors derive from a girl aged 5 to 17 with multiple sclerosis.

The chain joins TRBV29-1 to TRBJ2-2; 9 bases map to TRBD2. The J segment lost 10 bases and the V segment lost 4 bases, leaving 7 bases of the junction unmatched. The germline V gene encodes CDR1 SQVTM and CDR2 ANQGSEA. This CDR3 is 13 amino acids long. This CDR3 reads CSVGFSGGSELFF. In nucleotides, the CDR3 is TGCAGCGTTGGTTTTAGCGGGGGATCGGAGCTGTTTTTT.

This chain links TRBV6-2 or TRBV6-3 with TRBJ2-1, with 7 bases fitting TRBD2. There are 14 residues in the CDR3. With V trimmed by 6 bases and J by 3 bases, 5 bases remained unmatched. CDR1 and CDR2 (germline): MNHEY, SVGEGT. CDR3 sequence reads: CASSLSGDYNEQFF. The CDR3 DNA reads TGTGCCAGCAGCCTAAGCGGGGACTACAATGAGCAGTTCTTC.